This T cell receptor beta chain was observed in a study of cytomegalovirus exposure and HLA in healthy donors. PCR primers comprised 60 Vbeta and 13 Jbeta primers. Sequencing was performed with immunoSEQ multiplex PCR; in TCRdb, only in-frame clones are kept and a portion is missing. The data contain fewer than 150,000 clones, roughly 70% of them singletons. V lost 5 bases, J lost 4 bases, and 11 bases lay in between. Germline V gene lookup returns CDR1 SGHAT and CDR2 FQNNGV. CDR3 length: 13 amino acids. The rearrangement joins TRBV11-2 to TRBJ2-5; D ambiguous. The TCR sequence derives from a human donor in good health. The specimen was PBMCs. CDR3 coding DNA: TGTGCCAGCAGCCCCCCGGTCCTAGAGACCCAGTACTTC. Its protein is CASSPPVLETQYF.